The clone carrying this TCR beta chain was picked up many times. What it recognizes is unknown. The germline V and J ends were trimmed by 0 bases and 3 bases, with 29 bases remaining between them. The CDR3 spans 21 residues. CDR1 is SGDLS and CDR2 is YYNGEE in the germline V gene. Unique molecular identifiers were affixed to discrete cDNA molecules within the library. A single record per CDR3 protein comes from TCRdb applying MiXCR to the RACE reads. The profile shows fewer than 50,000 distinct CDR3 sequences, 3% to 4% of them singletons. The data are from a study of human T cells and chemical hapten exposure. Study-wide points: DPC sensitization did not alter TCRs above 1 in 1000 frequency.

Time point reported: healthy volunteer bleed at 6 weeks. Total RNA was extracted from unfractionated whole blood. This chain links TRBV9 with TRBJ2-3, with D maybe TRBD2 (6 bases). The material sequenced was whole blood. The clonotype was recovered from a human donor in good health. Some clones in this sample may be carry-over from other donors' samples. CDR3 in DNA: TGTGCCAGCAGCGTAGGGCTACTTAGGCCCGGGAGTAGCGCAGGGACAGATACGCAGTATTTT. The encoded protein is CASSVGLLRPGSSAGTDTQYF.